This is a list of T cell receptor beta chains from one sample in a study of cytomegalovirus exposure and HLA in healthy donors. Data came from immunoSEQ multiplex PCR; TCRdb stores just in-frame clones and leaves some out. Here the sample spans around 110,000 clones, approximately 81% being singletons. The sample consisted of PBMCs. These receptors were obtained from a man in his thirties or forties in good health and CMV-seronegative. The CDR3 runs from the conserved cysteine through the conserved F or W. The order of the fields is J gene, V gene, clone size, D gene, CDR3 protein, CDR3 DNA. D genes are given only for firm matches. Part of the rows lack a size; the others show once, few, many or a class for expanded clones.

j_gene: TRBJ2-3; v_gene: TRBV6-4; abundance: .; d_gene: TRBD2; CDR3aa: CASSDGGLAGGLIIPDTQYF; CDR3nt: TGTGCCAGCAGTGACGGTGGACTAGCGGGGGGGCTTATAATCCCAGATACGCAGTATTTT
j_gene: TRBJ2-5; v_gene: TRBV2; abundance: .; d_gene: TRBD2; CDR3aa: CASNLQRGQETQYF; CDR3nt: TGTGCCAGCAACCTCCAGCGGGGTCAAGAGACCCAGTACTTC
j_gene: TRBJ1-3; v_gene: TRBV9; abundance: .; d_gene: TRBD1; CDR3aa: CASSLYRGPGNTIYF; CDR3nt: TGTGCCAGCAGCCTTTACAGGGGCCCCGGAAACACCATATATTTT
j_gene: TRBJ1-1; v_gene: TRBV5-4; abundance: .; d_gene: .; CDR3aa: CASSLGAGPEAFF; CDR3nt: TGTGCCAGCAGCTTGGGGGCGGGTCCTGAAGCTTTCTTT
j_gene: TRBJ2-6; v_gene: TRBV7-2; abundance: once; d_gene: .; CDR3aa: CASSQRRAGANVLTF; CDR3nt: TGTGCCAGCAGCCAGAGGCGGGCTGGGGCCAACGTCCTGACTTTC
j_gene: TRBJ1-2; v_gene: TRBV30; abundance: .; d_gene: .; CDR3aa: CAWTSGQGRGYTF; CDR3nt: TGTGCCTGGACCTCGGGGCAGGGGCGGGGCTACACCTTC
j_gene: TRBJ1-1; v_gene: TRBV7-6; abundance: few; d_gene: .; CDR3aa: CASSLASDTEAFF; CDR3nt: TGTGCCAGCAGCTTGGCCAGCGACACTGAAGCTTTCTTT
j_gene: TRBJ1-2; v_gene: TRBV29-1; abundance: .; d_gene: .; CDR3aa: CSVRTALYGYTF; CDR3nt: TGCAGCGTCCGGACAGCTCTCTATGGCTACACCTTC
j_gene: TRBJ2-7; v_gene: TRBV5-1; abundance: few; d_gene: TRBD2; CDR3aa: CASSLSLGLRSSEQYF; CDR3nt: TGCGCCAGCAGCTTGAGTTTGGGACTACGATCATCCGAGCAGTACTTC
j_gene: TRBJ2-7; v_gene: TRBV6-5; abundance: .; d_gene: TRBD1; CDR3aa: CASSSGTGAFKYEQYF; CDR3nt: TGTGCCAGCAGTTCCGGGACAGGGGCTTTTAAGTACGAGCAGTACTTC
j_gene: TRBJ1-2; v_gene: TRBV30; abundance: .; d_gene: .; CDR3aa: CAWRAGGYTF; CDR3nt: TGTGCCTGGAGGGCAGGGGGCTACACCTTC
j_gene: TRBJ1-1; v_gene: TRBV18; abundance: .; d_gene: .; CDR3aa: CASSPNLQGDTEAFF; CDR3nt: TGTGCCAGCTCACCGAACTTACAGGGAGACACTGAAGCTTTCTTT
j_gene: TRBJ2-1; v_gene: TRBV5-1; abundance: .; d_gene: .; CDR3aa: CASRKTSSYNEQFF; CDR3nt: TGCGCCAGCAGAAAGACTAGTTCCTACAATGAGCAGTTCTTC
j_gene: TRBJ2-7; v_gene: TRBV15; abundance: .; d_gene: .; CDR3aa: CATSRAVSGEQYF; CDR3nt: TGTGCCACCAGCAGAGCTGTCTCGGGAGAGCAGTACTTC
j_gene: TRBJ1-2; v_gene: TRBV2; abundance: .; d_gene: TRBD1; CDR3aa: CASSEDAGGITPYGYTF; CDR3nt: TGTGCCAGCAGTGAGGATGCAGGGGGAATTACGCCCTATGGCTACACCTTC
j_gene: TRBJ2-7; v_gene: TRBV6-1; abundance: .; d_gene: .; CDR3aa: CASSEKFLGQYF; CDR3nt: TGTGCCAGCAGTGAGAAGTTTCTAGGGCAGTACTTC
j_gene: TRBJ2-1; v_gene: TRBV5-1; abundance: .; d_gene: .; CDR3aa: CASRRTSSYNEQFF; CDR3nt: TGCGCCAGCAGGAGAACGAGCTCCTACAATGAGCAGTTCTTC
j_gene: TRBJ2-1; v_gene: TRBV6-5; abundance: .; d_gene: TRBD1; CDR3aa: CASRSDRGTNNEQFF; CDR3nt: TGTGCCAGCAGATCAGACAGGGGCACTAACAATGAGCAGTTCTTC
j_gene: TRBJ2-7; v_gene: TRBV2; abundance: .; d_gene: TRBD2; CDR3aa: CASSVDGGGAQYF; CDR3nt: TGTGCCAGCAGTGTTGACGGGGGGGGTGCGCAGTACTTC
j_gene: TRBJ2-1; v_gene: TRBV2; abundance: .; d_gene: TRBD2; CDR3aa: CASTLRRGGAEQFF; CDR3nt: TGTGCCAGCACCTTGAGGAGGGGAGGGGCTGAGCAGTTCTTC
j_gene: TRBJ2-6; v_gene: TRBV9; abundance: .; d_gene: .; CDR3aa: CASSARLRSANVLTF; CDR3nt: TGTGCCAGCAGCGCGCGTCTTCGTTCGGCCAACGTCCTGACTTTC
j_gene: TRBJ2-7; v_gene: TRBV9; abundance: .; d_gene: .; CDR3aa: CASSEGGGRGEQYF; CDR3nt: TGTGCCAGCAGCGAGGGAGGGGGAAGGGGCGAGCAGTACTTC
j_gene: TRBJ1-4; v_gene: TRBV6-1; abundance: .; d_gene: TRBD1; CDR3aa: CASSYTGTANEKLFF; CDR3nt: TGTGCCAGCAGCTACACCGGGACAGCTAATGAAAAACTGTTTTTT
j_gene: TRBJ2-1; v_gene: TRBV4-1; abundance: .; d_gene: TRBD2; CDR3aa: CASSPLSGGAAYEQFF; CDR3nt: TGCGCCAGCAGTCCACTTAGCGGGGGGGCGGCGTATGAGCAGTTCTTC
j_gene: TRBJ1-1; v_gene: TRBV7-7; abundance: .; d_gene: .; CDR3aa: CASSPLAGTEAFF; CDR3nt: TGTGCTAGCAGCCCCCTAGCCGGTACTGAAGCTTTCTTT
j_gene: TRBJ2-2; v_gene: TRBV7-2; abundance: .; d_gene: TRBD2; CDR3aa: CASSLAPSGRRTGELFF; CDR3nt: TGTGCCAGCAGCTTAGCGCCTAGCGGGAGAAGGACCGGGGAGCTGTTTTTT
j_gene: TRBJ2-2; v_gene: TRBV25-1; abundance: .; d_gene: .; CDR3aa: CATRNAGELFF; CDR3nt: TGTGCCACTAGGAACGCCGGGGAGCTGTTTTTT
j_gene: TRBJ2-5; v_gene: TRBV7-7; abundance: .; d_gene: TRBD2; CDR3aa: CASSPLAGGQGTQYF; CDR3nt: TGTGCTAGCAGCCCTCTAGCGGGGGGGCAGGGGACCCAGTACTTC
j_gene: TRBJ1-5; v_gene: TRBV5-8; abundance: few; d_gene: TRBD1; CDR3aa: CASSADRGGIQPQHF; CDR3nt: TGTGCCAGCAGTGCGGACAGGGGTGGGATTCAGCCCCAGCATTTT